This TCR beta chain was observed in a study of cytomegalovirus exposure and HLA in healthy donors. Broader study findings: In a later analysis, TCR beta V- and J-gene trimming showed a link to a missense DCLRE1C variant.

The CDR3 is made up of 13 amino acids. Germline lookup yields CDR1 SQVTM and CDR2 ANQGSEA. Trimming left V 6 bases short and J 0 bases short, with 11 bases between. Note on this clone: Its antigen is currently unknown.

It was with 60 Vbeta and 13 Jbeta primers that the PCR ran. The data were produced by immunoSEQ multiplex PCR, yet TCRdb's version contains in-frame clones alone and is incomplete. The data hold around 64,000 clones, with less than 80% observed a single time. The source of this sequence is a woman aged 45-65 years in good health and CMV-seronegative. The sequenced material came from PBMCs. The chain uses TRBV29-1 and TRBJ1-1; D is perhaps TRBD1 (5 bases). The CDR3 DNA sequence: TGCAGCGTGGGGGGAGGATTGAACACTGAAGCTTTCTTT. It specifies CSVGGGLNTEAFF.